This paragraph reports one T cell receptor (beta chain). What it recognizes is unknown. The data are from a study of CD8 T cells in ankylosing spondylitis. V shed 7 bases and J shed 0 bases, with 19 bases lying between them. The CDR3 covers 17 residues. TCRdb redid the calling of the 5' RACE reads with MiXCR, one entry per CDR3 protein. The repertoire holds 350,000 to 550,000 distinct CDR3 sequences, roughly 25% seen once, with about 0.92% in the top ten. Regarding the study as a whole: Characteristic of ankylosing spondylitis blood, it appeared, was a TCR beta motif comprising about 8 highly homologous variants. Reports of some motif variants in reactive arthritis synovial fluid and blood predate this one. Significant enrichment of disease-linked clones was reported in matched ankylosing spondylitis synovial fluid.

The sequencing input was blood, either unsorted or a sorted T cell fraction (not recorded which). This sequence was found in a male donor with ankylosing spondylitis. This chain connects TRBV12-3 or TRBV12-4 to TRBJ1-3; D is undetermined. The CDR3 DNA follows: TGTGCCAGCATGGTTGGGTGGGAAAGCTTCTCTGGAAACACCATATATTTT. Protein sequence: CASMVGWESFSGNTIYF.